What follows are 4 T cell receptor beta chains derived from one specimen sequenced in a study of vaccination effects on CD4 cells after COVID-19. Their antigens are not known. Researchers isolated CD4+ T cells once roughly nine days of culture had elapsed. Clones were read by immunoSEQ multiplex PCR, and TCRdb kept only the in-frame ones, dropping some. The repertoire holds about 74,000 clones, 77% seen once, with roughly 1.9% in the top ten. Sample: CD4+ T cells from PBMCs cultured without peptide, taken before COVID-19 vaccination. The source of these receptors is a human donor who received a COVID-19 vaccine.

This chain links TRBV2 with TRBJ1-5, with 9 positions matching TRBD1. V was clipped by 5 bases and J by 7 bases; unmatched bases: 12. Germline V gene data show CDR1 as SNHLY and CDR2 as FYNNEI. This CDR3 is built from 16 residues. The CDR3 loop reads CASSPRPGQGSQPQHF. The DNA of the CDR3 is TGTGCCAGCAGTCCAAGACCGGGACAGGGAAGCCAGCCCCAGCATTTT.

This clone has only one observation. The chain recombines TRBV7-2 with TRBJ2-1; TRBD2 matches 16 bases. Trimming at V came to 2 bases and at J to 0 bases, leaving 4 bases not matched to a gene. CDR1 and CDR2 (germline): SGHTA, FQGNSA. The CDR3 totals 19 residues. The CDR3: CASSLKGLAGGSSYNEQFF. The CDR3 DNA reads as TGTGCCAGCAGCTTAAAGGGACTAGCGGGGGGGAGCTCCTACAATGAGCAGTTCTTC.

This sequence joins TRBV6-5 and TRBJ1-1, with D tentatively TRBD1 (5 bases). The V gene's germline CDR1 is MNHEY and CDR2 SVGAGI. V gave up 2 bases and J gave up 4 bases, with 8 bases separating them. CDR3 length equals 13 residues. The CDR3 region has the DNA TGTGCCAGCAGTTACGGGGGTATCACTGAAGCTTTCTTT. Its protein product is CASSYGGITEAFF.

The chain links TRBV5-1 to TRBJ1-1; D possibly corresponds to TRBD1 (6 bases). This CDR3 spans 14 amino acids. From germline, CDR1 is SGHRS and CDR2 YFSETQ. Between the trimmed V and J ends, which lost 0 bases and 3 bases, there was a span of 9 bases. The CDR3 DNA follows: TGCGCCAGCAGCTTGGGAGGGGGGGACACTGAAGCTTTCTTT. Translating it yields CASSLGGGDTEAFF.